These 22 T cell receptor beta chains originate from one sample sequenced in a study of graft-versus-host responses after intestinal transplantation (dated by TCRdb to the early 2020s). The antigens these receptors bind are not known. The library was prepared using the immunoSEQ multiplex PCR assay. TCRdb took over this immuneACCESS table, retaining in-frame rearrangements with V and J assigned. Such tables are incomplete; in checked studies, under half of the missing clones stem from an unresolved V gene, and the remainder is unexplained. This sample gives under 100,000 clones in total; 94% of them show up just once. The top ten clones comprise 0.15% to 0.2% of the sample. What this sample's time point label stands for: cells obtained before transplantation from donor or recipient. The starting material was unstimulated CD4+ T cells sorted from spleen or lymph node cells, obtained before transplant. These receptor sequences come from a human donor who was the organ donor for an intestinal transplant.

Comments on this clone: Compared with germline, one end of the junction differs, possibly owing to a read error. The chain joins TRBV20-1 to TRBJ1-1; D remains ambiguous. The CDR3 has 10 amino acids. Germline CDR1 and CDR2: DFQATT and SNEGSKA (reference sequence). CDR3 residues: CSASNSEAFF. The CDR3 bases are TGCAGTGCTAGTAACAGTGAAGCTTTCTTT.

The rearrangement links TRBV6-9 to TRBJ1-4; TRBD1 might be the D (6 bases). CDR1 and CDR2 (germline): MNHGY, SVAAGI. The ends were cut back, 4 bases at V and 14 bases at J, with 14 bases in the middle. The CDR3 sequence is 12 residues long. This CDR3 is CASSFQGGTLFF. CDR3 coding DNA: TGTGCCAGCAGTTTCCAAGGGGGGACGCTGTTTTTT.

The chain couples TRBV27 to TRBJ2-7; 10 bases map to TRBD2. The CDR3 totals 15 residues. The germline V gene has CDR1 MNHEY and CDR2 SMNVEV (reference sequence). Unmatched junction bases numbered 4, after V lost 3 bases and J lost 2 bases. CDR3 in DNA: TGTGCCAGCAGTTTTCGAGCGGGGGGGCCCTACGAGCAGTACTTC. As protein: CASSFRAGGPYEQYF.

The chain links TRBV4-2 to TRBJ2-4; TRBD1 or TRBD2 may be the D gene (6 bases each). Trimming shortened V by 0 bases and J by 1 base, and 13 bases separated the two germline ends. The germline CDR1 and CDR2 sequences are LGHNA and YNFKEQ. This CDR3 has 17 residues. This CDR3 is CASSQEFRGLAKNIQYF. CDR3 in DNA: TGTGCCAGCAGCCAAGAATTCCGGGGGCTGGCCAAAAACATTCAGTACTTC.

The chain is built from TRBV10-1 and TRBJ1-1; D remains unclear. Germline CDR1 and CDR2: WNHNN and SYGVQD (reference sequence). This CDR3 is built from 13 residues. Trimming left V 5 bases short and J 4 bases short, with 11 bases between. CDR3 region: CASSNGPSTEAFF. Here the CDR3 DNA reads TGCGCCAGCAGTAACGGGCCCAGCACTGAAGCTTTCTTT.

The gene calls are TRBV2 and TRBJ2-3; 7 nucleotides align to TRBD2. The V gene's germline CDR1 is SNHLY and CDR2 FYNNEI. Trimming at V came to 4 bases and at J to 5 bases, leaving 9 bases not matched to a gene. The CDR3 totals 15 residues. The CDR3 region has the DNA TGTGCCAGCAGTGCTCTGAAGCGGGGTGGAGATACGCAGTATTTT. It codes for CASSALKRGGDTQYF.

CDR3 loop: CASGRDTQYF. Here the CDR3 DNA reads TGTGCCAGCGGTAGAGATACGCAGTATTTT. J is TRBJ2-3 and V is TRBV28; D is undetermined. CDR1 is MDHEN, CDR2 SYDVKM, per germline. The ends were cut back, 8 bases at V and 5 bases at J, with 5 bases in the middle. This CDR3 contains 10 residues.

In DNA form, the CDR3 reads TGTGCCTGGAGTCCTACCTCAGGGACAGTTCGGGGCTACACCTTC. This codes for CAWSPTSGTVRGYTF. This chain uses TRBV30 with TRBJ1-2, with 7 bases aligning to TRBD1. Trimming took 2 bases from V and 8 from J; bases not matched to a gene: 14. The CDR3 contains 15 residues. Germline V gene lookup returns CDR1 GTSNPN and CDR2 SVGIG (reference sequence).

V and J are TRBV28 and TRBJ1-1, with D possibly TRBD1 on 5 matching bases. Germline CDR1 MDHEN, CDR2 SYDVKM. V shed 3 bases and J shed 11 bases, with 16 bases lying between them. CDR3 size: 13 residues. CDR3 DNA: TGTGCCAGCAGTTTGGCGGGGGTCGGTGAGGCTTTCTTT. It specifies CASSLAGVGEAFF.

This chain uses TRBV7-6 with TRBJ1-3; D unclear. Germline V gene data show CDR1 as SGHVS and CDR2 as FNYEAQ. The CDR3 is 14 amino acids. Trimming took off 5 bases at V and 1 base at J, with 9 bases between the two ends. CDR3 DNA sequence: TGTGCCAGCAGCCCTCAAGGATCTGGAAACACCATATATTTT. Translated, it gives CASSPQGSGNTIYF. Based on the CDR3 plus reference TRBV7-6 and TRBJ1-3, the full variable domain is GAGVSQSPRYKVTKRGQDVALRCDPISGHVSLYWYRQALGQGPEFLTYFNYEAQQDKSGLPNDRFSAERPEGSISTLTIQRTEQRDSAMYRCASSPQGSGNTIYFGEGSWLTVV.

This clone was detected once. The V and J genes are TRBV6-5 and TRBJ1-1, with D possibly matching TRBD1 (6 bases). Between the trimmed V and J ends, which lost 6 bases and 2 bases, there was a span of 13 bases. Germline CDR1 and CDR2: MNHEY and SVGAGI. There are 14 residues in the CDR3. CDR3 nucleotides: TGTGCCAGCAGCCTACAGGGACTTAACACTGAAGCTTTCTTT. Translated: CASSLQGLNTEAFF.

The chain employs TRBV29-1 and TRBJ2-5; TRBD2 matches 9 bases. The trim removed 0 bases at V and 2 bases at J, leaving 4 bases unmatched. The CDR3 is 15 amino acids. Germline V gene data show CDR1 as SQVTM and CDR2 as ANQGSEA. The CDR3 protein is CSVEDPAGGQETQYF. CDR3 in DNA: TGCAGCGTTGAAGATCCGGCGGGGGGGCAAGAGACCCAGTACTTC.

The chain joins TRBV29-1 to TRBJ2-3; D may be TRBD2 (5 bases). The CDR3 is 14 amino acids. The germline V gene encodes CDR1 SQVTM and CDR2 ANQGSEA. V was trimmed by 7 bases and J by 0 bases, leaving 14 bases between them. CDR3: CSARRFSSTDTQYF. The CDR3 region has the DNA TGCAGCGCTAGGAGGTTTTCTAGCACAGATACGCAGTATTTT.

The genes are TRBV7-7 and TRBJ2-5; TRBD2 aligns across 7 bases. This CDR3 is 14 amino acids long. V lost 5 bases to trimming and J lost 2 bases; unmatched junction nucleotides: 5. In germline, CDR1 is SSHAT, CDR2 FNYEAQ (reference sequence). CDR3 in amino acids: CASSHWGGQETQYF. The CDR3, as DNA: TGTGCCAGCAGCCATTGGGGAGGGCAAGAGACCCAGTACTTC.

The DNA for the CDR3 is TGTGCCAGCAGCTTAGGACAGGTTAACTATGGCTACACCTTC. Translation gives CASSLGQVNYGYTF. The chain recombines TRBV7-9 with TRBJ1-2; D is perhaps TRBD1 (6 bases). The ends were cut back, 1 base at V and 1 base at J, with 7 bases in the middle. The germline CDR1 and CDR2 sequences are SEHNR and FQNEAQ (reference sequence). The CDR3 is made up of 14 amino acids.

The rearrangement joins TRBV5-5 to TRBJ2-2; tentative D call: TRBD1 (6 bases). CDR3 length: 16 amino acids. Germline lookup yields CDR1 SGHKS and CDR2 YYEKEE (reference sequence). Deletions cut 4 bases from V and 3 bases from J, with 16 bases between. CDR3 region: CASSKNTGTDTGELFF. The CDR3 nucleotides are TGTGCCAGCAGCAAGAATACAGGGACGGACACCGGGGAGCTGTTTTTT.

The chain joins TRBV28 to TRBJ2-7; unclear D gene. The germline gives CDR1 MDHEN, CDR2 SYDVKM. Trimming took 3 bases from V and 4 from J, leaving 4 bases between them. The CDR3 spans 11 residues. The CDR3 spells CASSFAYEQYF. For the CDR3, the DNA is TGTGCCAGCAGTTTCGCGTACGAGCAGTACTTC.

This rearrangement joins TRBV5-1 to TRBJ2-1; D tentatively fits TRBD1 or TRBD2 (6 bases each). V lost 1 base to trimming and J lost 1 base, with 9 bases between them. From germline, CDR1 is SGHRS and CDR2 YFSETQ. The CDR3 sequence is 15 residues long. CDR3 amino acids: CASSLTGASYNEQFF. In DNA form, the CDR3 reads TGCGCCAGCAGCTTGACGGGGGCGTCCTACAATGAGCAGTTCTTC.

The rearrangement uses TRBV5-1 and TRBJ2-7, with 8 bases matching TRBD2. V shed 0 bases and J 0 bases; nucleotides not matched to a gene: 5. From germline, CDR1 is SGHRS and CDR2 YFSETQ. The CDR3 length is 16 residues. The DNA for the CDR3 is TGCGCCAGCAGCTTGGGAGCGGGGGCGACCTCCTACGAGCAGTACTTC. Protein: CASSLGAGATSYEQYF. Drawing the rest from reference TRBV5-1 and TRBJ2-7, the complete variable domain is KAGVTQTPRYLIKTRGQQVTLSCSPISGHRSVSWYQQTPGQGLQFLFEYFSETQRNKGNFPGRFSGRQFSNSRSEMNVSTLELGDSALYLCASSLGAGATSYEQYFGPGTRLTVT.

This sequence joins TRBV20-1 and TRBJ1-2; D not certain. Germline CDR1 reads DFQATT; CDR2 reads SNEGSKA (reference sequence). The CDR3 covers 8 residues. With 6 bases removed from V and 14 bases from J, the gap between germline ends came to 10 bases. The CDR3, as DNA: TGCAGTGCCGGCCCTTATACCTTC. As protein: CSAGPYTF.

The V and J genes are TRBV28 and TRBJ1-2; unclear D gene. In germline, CDR1 is MDHEN, CDR2 SYDVKM. Trimming took 6 bases from V and 8 from J, leaving 10 bases between them. The CDR3 covers 11 residues. CDR3 bases: TGTGCCAGCAGCTGGCGACAAGGCTACACCTTC. Its translation: CASSWRQGYTF.

The gene calls are TRBV2 and TRBJ2-7; 10 positions match TRBD2. This CDR3 has 14 amino acids. The germline V gene encodes CDR1 SNHLY and CDR2 FYNNEI. The V segment lost 11 bases and the J segment 0 bases; nucleotides outside the gene matches: 7. Written as DNA, the CDR3 is TGTGCCTGCTCACTAGCGGGGTCCTCCTACGAGCAGTACTTC. This gives the protein CACSLAGSSYEQYF.